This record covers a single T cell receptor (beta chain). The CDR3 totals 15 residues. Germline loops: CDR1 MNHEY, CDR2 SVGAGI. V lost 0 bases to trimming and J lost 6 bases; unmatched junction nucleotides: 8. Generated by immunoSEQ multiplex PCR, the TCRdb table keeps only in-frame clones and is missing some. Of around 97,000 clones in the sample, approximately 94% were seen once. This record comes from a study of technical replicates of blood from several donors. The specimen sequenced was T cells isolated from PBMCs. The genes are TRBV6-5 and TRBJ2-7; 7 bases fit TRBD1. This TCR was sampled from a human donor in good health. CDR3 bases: TGTGCCAGCAGTTACTCTTACAGGGGAGTAGGCGAGCAGTACTTC. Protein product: CASSYSYRGVGEQYF.